Sequencing of this T cell receptor (beta chain) was carried out in a study of cytomegalovirus exposure and HLA in healthy donors. General study results and limits: HLA allele associations emerged for 17,000 or so TCR beta sequences in a later analysis, at 0.05 false discovery rate.

Vbeta (60) and Jbeta (13) primers were used in the PCR. Repertoires were generated with immunoSEQ multiplex PCR, while TCRdb's copy carries only in-frame clones and drops some. The sample shows 90,000 to 120,000 clones, about 85% of them seen only once. This CDR3 region has 18 residues. The V segment lost 2 bases and the J segment 1 base; nucleotides outside the gene matches: 6. Per germline, CDR1 SNHLY and CDR2 FYNNEI. Details on this clone: The antigen is undetermined.

This clonotype was obtained from a young man in good health and CMV-seronegative. Material for sequencing was PBMCs. V is TRBV2 and J is TRBJ2-2, with 11 bases identical to TRBD2. CDR3 region: CASSEYLAGGRNTGELFF. The CDR3 DNA is TGTGCCAGCAGTGAATACCTAGCGGGGGGCCGGAACACCGGGGAGCTGTTTTTT.